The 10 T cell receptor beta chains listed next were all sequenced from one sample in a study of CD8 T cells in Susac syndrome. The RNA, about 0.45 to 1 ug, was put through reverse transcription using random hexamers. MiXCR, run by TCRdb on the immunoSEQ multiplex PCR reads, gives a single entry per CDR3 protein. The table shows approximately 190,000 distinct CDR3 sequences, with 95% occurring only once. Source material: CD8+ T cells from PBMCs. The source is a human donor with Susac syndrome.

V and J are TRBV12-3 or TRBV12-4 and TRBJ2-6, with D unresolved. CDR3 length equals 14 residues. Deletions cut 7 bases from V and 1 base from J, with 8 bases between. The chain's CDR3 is CASIPESGANVLTF. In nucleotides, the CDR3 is TGTGCCAGCATCCCGGAGTCTGGGGCCAACGTCCTGACTTTC.

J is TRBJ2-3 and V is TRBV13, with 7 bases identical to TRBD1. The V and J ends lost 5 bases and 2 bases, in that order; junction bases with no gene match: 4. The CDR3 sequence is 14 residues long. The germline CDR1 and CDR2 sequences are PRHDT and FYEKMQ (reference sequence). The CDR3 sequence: CASSPGGITDTQYF. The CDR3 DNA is TGTGCCAGCAGCCCAGGGGGAATCACAGATACGCAGTATTTT.

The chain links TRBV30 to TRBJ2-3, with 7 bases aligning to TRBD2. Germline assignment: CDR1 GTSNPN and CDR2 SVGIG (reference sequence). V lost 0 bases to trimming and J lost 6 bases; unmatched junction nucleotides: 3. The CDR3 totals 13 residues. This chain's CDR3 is CAWSVTSVDTQYF. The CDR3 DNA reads TGTGCCTGGAGTGTAACTAGCGTGGATACGCAGTATTTT.

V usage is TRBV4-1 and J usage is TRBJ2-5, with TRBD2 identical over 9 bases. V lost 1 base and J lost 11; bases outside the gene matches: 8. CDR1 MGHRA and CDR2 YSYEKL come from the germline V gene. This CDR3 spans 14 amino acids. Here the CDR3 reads CASSQVRLAVRQYF. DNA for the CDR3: TGCGCCAGCAGCCAAGTGCGACTAGCGGTTCGGCAGTACTTC.

This chain's CDR3 is CASSVSDYTGELFF. The CDR3 coding sequence is TGTGCCAGCAGCGTATCAGACTACACCGGGGAGCTGTTTTTT. The chain employs TRBV9 and TRBJ2-2, with no clear D. Per germline, CDR1 SGDLS and CDR2 YYNGEE. The ends were cut back, 1 base at V and 3 bases at J, with 7 bases in the middle. The CDR3 runs to 14 residues.

The chain's CDR3 is CASSQIQGANTEAFF. In DNA form, the CDR3 reads TGCGCCAGCAGCCAAATACAGGGGGCGAACACTGAAGCTTTCTTT. The rearrangement joins TRBV4-1 to TRBJ1-1, with 9 bases identical to TRBD1. The CDR3 is 15 amino acids. V was pared by 2 bases and J by 1 base, with 2 bases of the junction left unmatched. The germline V gene encodes CDR1 MGHRA and CDR2 YSYEKL.

The CDR3 coding sequence is TGTGCCAGCAGCTCCGACGGCTCCTACGAGCAGTACTTC. As protein: CASSSDGSYEQYF. The V call is TRBV7-9, the J call TRBJ2-7; D is uncertain. CDR1 is SEHNR and CDR2 is FQNEAQ in the germline V gene (reference sequence). The CDR3 totals 13 residues. The V gene lost 4 bases and the J gene lost 0 bases, with 7 bases spanning the gap.

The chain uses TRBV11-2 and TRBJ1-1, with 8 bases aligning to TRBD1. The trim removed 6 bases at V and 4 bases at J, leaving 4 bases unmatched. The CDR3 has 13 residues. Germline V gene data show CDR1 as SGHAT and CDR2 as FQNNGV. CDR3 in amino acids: CASSYGQGTEAFF. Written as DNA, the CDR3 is TGTGCCAGCAGTTACGGACAGGGCACTGAAGCTTTCTTT. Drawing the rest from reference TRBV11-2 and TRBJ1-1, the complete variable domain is EAGVAQSPRYKIIEKRQSVAFWCNPISGHATLYWYQQILGQGPKLLIQFQNNGVVDDSQLPKDRFSAERLKGVDSTLKIQPAKLEDSAVYLCASSYGQGTEAFFGQGTRLTVV.

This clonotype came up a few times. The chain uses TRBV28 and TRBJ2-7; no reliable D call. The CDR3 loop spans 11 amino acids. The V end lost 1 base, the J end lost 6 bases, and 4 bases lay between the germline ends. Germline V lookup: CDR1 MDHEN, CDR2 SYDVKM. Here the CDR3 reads CASSLSAEQYF. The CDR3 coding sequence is TGTGCCAGCAGTTTATCCGCCGAGCAGTACTTC.

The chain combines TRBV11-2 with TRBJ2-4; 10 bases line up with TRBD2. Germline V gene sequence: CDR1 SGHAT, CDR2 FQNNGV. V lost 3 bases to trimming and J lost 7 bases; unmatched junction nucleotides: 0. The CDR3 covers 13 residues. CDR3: CASSFSGGNIQYF. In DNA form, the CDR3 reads TGTGCCAGCAGCTTTAGCGGGGGGAACATTCAGTACTTC.